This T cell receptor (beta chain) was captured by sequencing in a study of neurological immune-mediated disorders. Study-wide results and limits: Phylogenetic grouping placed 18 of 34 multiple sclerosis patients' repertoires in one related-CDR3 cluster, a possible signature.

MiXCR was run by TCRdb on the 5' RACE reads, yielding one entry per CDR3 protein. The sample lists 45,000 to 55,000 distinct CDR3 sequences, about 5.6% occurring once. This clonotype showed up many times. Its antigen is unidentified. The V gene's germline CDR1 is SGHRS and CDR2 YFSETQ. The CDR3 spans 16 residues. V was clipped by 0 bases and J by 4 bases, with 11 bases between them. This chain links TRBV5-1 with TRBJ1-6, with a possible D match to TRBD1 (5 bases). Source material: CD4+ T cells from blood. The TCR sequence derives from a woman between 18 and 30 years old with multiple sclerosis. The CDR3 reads CASSLAGGRYNSPLHF. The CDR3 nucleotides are TGCGCCAGCAGCTTGGCCGGGGGTCGATATAATTCACCCCTCCACTTT. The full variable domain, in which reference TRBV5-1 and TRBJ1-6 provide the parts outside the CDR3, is KAGVTQTPRYLIKTRGQQVTLSCSPISGHRSVSWYQQTPGQGLQFLFEYFSETQRNKGNFPGRFSGRQFSNSRSEMNVSTLELGDSALYLCASSLAGGRYNSPLHFGNGTRLTVT.